The present TCR beta chain was sequenced within a study of blood T cell repertoires in COVID-19. Study-level information: Material from acute and convalescent COVID-19 was sourced from the United States, Italy and Spain. T cells, B-cell-depleted T cells, or PBMCs supplied cDNA or gDNA.

Germline values: CDR1 WSHSY, CDR2 SAAADI. V was trimmed by 7 bases and J by 4 bases, leaving 19 bases between them. This CDR3 contains 15 residues. In the source study's methods: For nucleated cells, counts were estimated from reference gene primer amplification. Using immunoSEQ multiplex PCR, the repertoire was profiled, and TCRdb retains in-frame clones only, with some absent. The D gene and trimming were derived from the DNA, and the V and J assignments and clone size from that table. Of 100,000 to 150,000 clones in the sample, 55% to 70% were seen once. The rearrangement links TRBV10-2 to TRBJ2-5; TRBD1 might be the D (6 bases). This receptor was obtained from a woman between 65 and 79 years old with acute or convalescent COVID-19. The specimen was peripheral blood. CDR3 region: CASMDSSAPRETQYF. In nucleotides, the CDR3 is TGCGCCAGCATGGACAGCAGCGCCCCCCGAGAGACCCAGTACTTC.